This paragraph covers one T cell receptor (beta chain) sequence. The second PCR ran roughly 6 to 11 cycles with a sample-barcoded 5' primer and J-beta primers. A minimum of 3 million CDR3-containing paired-end reads was obtained for each sample. TCRdb independently ran MiXCR on the 5' RACE reads; one entry per CDR3 protein. The sample carries 1.5 million to 2 million distinct CDR3 sequences, 35% to 50% recorded once. Germline V gene data show CDR1 as SGHTA and CDR2 as FQGNSA. V lost 2 bases, J lost 1 base, and 12 bases lay in between. The CDR3 loop spans 15 amino acids. The sample originates from a study of blood T cells in healthy people across ages. Staff drew roughly 10 milliliters of peripheral blood from each donor. The authors isolated at least 7 million PBMCs per sample. A minimum of 6 micrograms of total RNA was extracted per sample.

The chain joins TRBV7-2 to TRBJ2-7; D unresolved. The sample consisted of blood. The receptor comes from a human donor in good health. The CDR3 region has the DNA TGTGCCAGCAGCTTAATCGCGACTGTGTCCTACGAGCAGTACTTC. Its protein is CASSLIATVSYEQYF.